The entry below describes one T cell receptor beta chain. Antigen: not known. TCRdb reprocessed the 5' RACE reads and reports one entry per CDR3 protein, with no DNA. The sample's table shows 300,000 to 450,000 distinct CDR3 sequences. These data come from a study of T cells expressing NK-cell markers. Overall study findings and caveats: It was still unclear whether expanded NKG2C+ T cell clones were HCMV specific. Six or seven donors had dominant NKG2C+ clonotypes that comprised roughly 1.0-7.0% of their CD8+ T cells.

The CDR3 is made up of 16 amino acids. Germline-derived CDR1 and CDR2 are MNHNS and SASEGT. This clonotype was sampled from a man aged 18 to 69 in good health. Sample: blood T cells: a sorted CD56 or NKG2C T cell subset, CD4+ or CD8+ T cells, or bulk PBMC T cells (not recorded which). The chain has TRBV6-1 and TRBJ2-2; no DNA is available, so the TRBD1 call from TCRdb remains unchecked. CDR3 amino acids: CASSEFFAPGAGELFF.